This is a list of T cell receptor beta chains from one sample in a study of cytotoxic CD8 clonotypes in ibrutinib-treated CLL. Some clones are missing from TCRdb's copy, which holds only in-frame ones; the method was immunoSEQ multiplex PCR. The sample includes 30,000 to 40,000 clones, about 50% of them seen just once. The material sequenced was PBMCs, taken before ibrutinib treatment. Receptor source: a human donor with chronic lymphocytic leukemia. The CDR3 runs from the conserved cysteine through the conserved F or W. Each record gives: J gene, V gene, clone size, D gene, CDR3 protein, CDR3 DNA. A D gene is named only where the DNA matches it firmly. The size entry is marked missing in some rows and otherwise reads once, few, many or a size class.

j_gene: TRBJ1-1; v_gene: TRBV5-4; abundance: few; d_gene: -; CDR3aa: CASSPTPHRATNTEAFF; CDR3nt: TGTGCCAGCAGCCCGACGCCCCACAGGGCAACGAACACTGAAGCTTTCTTT
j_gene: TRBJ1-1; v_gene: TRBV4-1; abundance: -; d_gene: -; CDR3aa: CASSQGASGRGTEAFF; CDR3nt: TGCGCCAGCAGCCAAGGGGCCTCGGGTCGTGGCACTGAAGCTTTCTTT
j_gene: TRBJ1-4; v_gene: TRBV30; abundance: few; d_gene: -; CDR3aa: CAWSRVGEKLFF; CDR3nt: TGTGCCTGGAGCAGGGTTGGGGAAAAACTGTTTTTT
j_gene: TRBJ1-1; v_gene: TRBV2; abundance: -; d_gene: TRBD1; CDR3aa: CASSRDRGENTEAFF; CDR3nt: TGTGCCAGCAGTCGGGACAGGGGCGAAAACACTGAAGCTTTCTTT
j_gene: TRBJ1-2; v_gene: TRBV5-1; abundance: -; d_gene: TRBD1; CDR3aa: CASSQEWDRGQAGYTF; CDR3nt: TGCGCCAGCAGCCAAGAGTGGGACAGGGGGCAGGCAGGCTACACCTTC
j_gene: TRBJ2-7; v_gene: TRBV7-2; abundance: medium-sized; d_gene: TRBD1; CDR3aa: CASSSGQGLTEQYF; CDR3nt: TGTGCCAGCAGCTCGGGACAGGGGTTAACGGAGCAGTACTTC
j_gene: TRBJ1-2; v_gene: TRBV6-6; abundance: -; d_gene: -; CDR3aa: CASTVEGLDGYTF; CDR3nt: TGTGCCAGCACAGTCGAAGGGTTGGATGGCTACACCTTC
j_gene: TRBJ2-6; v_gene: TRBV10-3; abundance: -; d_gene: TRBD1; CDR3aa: CAISELPGQSSGANVLTF; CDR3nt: TGTGCCATCAGTGAGTTACCGGGACAGAGCTCTGGGGCCAACGTCCTGACTTTC
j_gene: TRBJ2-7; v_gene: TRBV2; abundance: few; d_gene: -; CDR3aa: CATSGPGLGHYEQYF; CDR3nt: TGTGCCACCTCCGGACCGGGACTGGGCCACTACGAGCAGTACTTC
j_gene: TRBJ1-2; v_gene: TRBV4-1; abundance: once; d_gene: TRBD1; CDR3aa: CASSQDGTGVFNYGYTF; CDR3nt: TGCGCCAGCAGCCAAGATGGGACAGGTGTTTTCAACTATGGCTACACCTTC
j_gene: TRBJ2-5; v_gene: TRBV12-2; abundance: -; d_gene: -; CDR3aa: CASRLGGRGEETQYF; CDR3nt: TGTGCAAGTCGCTTAGGCGGGAGGGGGGAAGAGACCCAGTACTTC
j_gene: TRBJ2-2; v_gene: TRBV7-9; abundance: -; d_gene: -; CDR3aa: CASSLLRSDTGELFF; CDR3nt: TGTGCCAGCAGCCTTCTCCGGTCCGACACCGGGGAGCTGTTTTTT
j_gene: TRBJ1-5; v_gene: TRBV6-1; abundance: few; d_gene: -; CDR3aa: CASRAHRGNQPQHF; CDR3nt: TGTGCCAGCAGAGCCCATCGGGGCAATCAGCCCCAGCATTTT
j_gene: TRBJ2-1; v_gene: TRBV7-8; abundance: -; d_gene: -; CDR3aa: CASSLRLAFEQFF; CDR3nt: TGTGCCAGCAGCTTACGGCTTGCTTTTGAGCAGTTCTTC
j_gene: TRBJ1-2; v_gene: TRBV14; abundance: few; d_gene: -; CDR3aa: CASSQDTPSSPGGYTF; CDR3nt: TGTGCCAGCAGCCAAGATACGCCCAGTTCACCGGGGGGCTACACCTTC
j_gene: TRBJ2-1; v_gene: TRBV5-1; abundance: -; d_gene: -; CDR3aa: CASSFGQSPVVRNEQFF; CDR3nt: TGCGCCAGCAGCTTCGGACAGTCTCCTGTTGTACGCAATGAGCAGTTCTTC
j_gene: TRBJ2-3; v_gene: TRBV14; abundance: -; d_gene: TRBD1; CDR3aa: CASSQVGKTGFGTDTQYF; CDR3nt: TGTGCCAGCAGCCAAGTCGGGAAGACAGGGTTCGGGACAGATACGCAGTATTTT
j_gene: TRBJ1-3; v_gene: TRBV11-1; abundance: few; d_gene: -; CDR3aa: CASSLPTRLGNTIYF; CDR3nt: TGTGCCAGCAGCCTCCCGACCCGCCTTGGAAACACCATATATTTT
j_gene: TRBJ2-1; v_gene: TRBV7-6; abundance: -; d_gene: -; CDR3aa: CASSLAGHFNEQFF; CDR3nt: TGTGCCAGCAGCTTAGCGGGGCACTTCAATGAGCAGTTCTTC
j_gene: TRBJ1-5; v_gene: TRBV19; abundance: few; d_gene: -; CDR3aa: CASSIVTLGGNQPQHF; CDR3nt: TGTGCCAGTAGTATAGTAACTTTGGGCGGGAATCAGCCCCAGCATTTT
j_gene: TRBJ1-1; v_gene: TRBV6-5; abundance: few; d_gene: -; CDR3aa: CASSYSRLRNTEAFF; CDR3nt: TGTGCCAGCAGTTACTCGAGACTCAGAAACACTGAAGCTTTCTTT
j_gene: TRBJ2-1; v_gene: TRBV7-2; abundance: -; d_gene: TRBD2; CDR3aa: CASSWTSDNEQFF; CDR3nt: TGTGCCAGCAGCTGGACTAGTGACAATGAGCAGTTCTTC
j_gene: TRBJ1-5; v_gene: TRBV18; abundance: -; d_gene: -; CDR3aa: CASSRQPGTYSYHF; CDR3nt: TGTGCCAGCTCCCGCCAACCCGGGACGTACTCGTACCACTTT
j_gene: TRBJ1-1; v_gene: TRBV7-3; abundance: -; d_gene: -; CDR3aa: CASSLLLETEAFF; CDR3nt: TGTGCCAGCAGCTTATTGCTGGAAACTGAAGCTTTCTTT
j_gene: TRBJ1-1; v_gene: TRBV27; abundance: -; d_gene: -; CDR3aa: CASSLRDTREAFF; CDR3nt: TGTGCCAGCAGTCTTCGGGACACCAGAGAAGCTTTCTTT
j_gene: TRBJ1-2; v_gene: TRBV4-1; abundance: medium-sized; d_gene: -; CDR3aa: CASSPGPMGYGYTF; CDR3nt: TGCGCCAGCAGTCCCGGACCCATGGGCTATGGCTACACCTTC
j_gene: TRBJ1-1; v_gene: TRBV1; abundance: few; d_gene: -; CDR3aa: CTSSQDGTGGLGDGEAFF; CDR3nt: TGCACCAGCAGCCAAGATGGGACAGGGGGTCTTGGGGATGGTGAAGCTTTCTTT
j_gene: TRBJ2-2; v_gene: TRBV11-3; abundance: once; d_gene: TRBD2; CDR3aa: CASSQWASGGASPGELFF; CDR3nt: TGTGCCAGCAGCCAATGGGCGAGCGGGGGGGCTTCTCCCGGGGAGCTGTTTTTT
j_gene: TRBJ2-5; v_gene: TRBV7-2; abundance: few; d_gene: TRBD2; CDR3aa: CASSLAPVAGQETQYF; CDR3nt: TGTGCCAGCAGCTTAGCCCCGGTAGCGGGGCAAGAGACCCAGTACTTC
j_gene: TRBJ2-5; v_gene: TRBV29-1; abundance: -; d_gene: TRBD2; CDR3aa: CSVRRGGQETQYF; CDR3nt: TGCAGCGTTAGGCGGGGGGGACAAGAGACCCAGTACTTC
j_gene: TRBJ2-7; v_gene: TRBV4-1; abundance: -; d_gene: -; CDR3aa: CASSYHLGQPYEQYF; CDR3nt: TGCGCCAGCAGCTACCACCTAGGGCAGCCCTACGAGCAGTACTTC
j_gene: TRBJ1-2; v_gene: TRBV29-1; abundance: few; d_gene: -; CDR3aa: CSVEEGIGYGYTF; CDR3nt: TGCAGCGTTGAAGAAGGGATAGGCTATGGCTACACCTTC
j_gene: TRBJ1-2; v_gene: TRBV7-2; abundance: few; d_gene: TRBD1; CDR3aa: CASSVTGQGFSGYTF; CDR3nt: TGTGCCAGCAGCGTGACGGGACAGGGGTTTTCTGGCTACACCTTC
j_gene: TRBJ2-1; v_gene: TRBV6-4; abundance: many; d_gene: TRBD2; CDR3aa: CASSLLSGAMNEQFF; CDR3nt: TGTGCCAGCAGCCTACTGAGCGGGGCTATGAATGAGCAGTTCTTC
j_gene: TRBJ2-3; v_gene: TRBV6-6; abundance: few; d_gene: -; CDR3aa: CASSYLKRTDTQYF; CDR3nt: TGTGCCAGCAGTTACCTGAAAAGGACAGATACGCAGTATTTT
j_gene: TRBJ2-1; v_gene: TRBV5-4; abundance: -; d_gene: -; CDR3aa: CASSFQLYNEQFF; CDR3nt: TGTGCCAGCAGCTTCCAACTATACAATGAGCAGTTCTTC
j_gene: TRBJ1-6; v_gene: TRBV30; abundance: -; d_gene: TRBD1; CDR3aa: CAWSVLRQGSSPLHF; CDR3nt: TGTGCCTGGAGTGTACTCAGACAGGGTTCTTCACCCCTCCACTTT
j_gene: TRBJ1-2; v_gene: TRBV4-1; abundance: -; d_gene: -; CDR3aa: CASSQDSDFRGAGYTF; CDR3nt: TGCGCCAGCAGCCAAGATTCCGACTTCAGGGGCGCAGGCTACACCTTC
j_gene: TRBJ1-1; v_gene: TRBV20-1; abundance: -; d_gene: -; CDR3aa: CSATDIEAFF; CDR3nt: TGCAGTGCTACGGATATTGAAGCTTTCTTT
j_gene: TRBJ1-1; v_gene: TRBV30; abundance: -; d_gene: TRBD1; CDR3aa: CAWSGGDRGNTEAFF; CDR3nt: TGTGCCTGGAGTGGGGGGGACAGGGGGAACACTGAAGCTTTCTTT
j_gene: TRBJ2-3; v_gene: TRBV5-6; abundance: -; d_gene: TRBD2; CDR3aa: CASSPLAGRVGSQYF; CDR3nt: TGTGCCAGCAGCCCATTAGCGGGGAGGGTTGGATCGCAGTATTTT
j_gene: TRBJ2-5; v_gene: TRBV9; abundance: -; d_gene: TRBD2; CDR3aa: CASSTRLAGGKETQYF; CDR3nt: TGTGCCAGCAGCACCCGACTAGCGGGGGGAAAAGAGACCCAGTACTTC
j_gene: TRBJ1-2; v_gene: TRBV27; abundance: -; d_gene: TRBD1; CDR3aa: CASSFRGPHYGYTF; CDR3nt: TGTGCCAGCAGTTTTAGGGGGCCCCACTATGGCTACACCTTC
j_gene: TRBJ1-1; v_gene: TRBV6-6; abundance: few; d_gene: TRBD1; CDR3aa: CASSQGTGEAFF; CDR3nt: TGTGCCAGCAGTCAAGGGACAGGTGAAGCTTTCTTT
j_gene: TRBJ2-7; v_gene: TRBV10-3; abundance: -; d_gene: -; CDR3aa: CAIKPLGELRGNEQYF; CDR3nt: TGTGCCATCAAACCCTTAGGGGAACTTCGGGGGAACGAGCAGTACTTC
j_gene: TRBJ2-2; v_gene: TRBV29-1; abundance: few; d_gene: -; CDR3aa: CSVWAQNTGELFF; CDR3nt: TGCAGCGTTTGGGCTCAGAACACCGGGGAGCTGTTTTTT
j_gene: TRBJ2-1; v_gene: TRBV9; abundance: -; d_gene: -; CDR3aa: CASSVGLAYNEQFF; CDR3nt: TGTGCCAGCAGCGTAGGTCTAGCGTACAATGAGCAGTTCTTC